This TCR beta chain originates from a study of technical replicates of blood from a few donors. CDR3 length: 14 amino acids. V lost 7 bases, J lost 6 bases, and 7 bases stayed unmatched. Germline CDR1 MGHDK, CDR2 SYGVNS. Assay used: immunoSEQ multiplex PCR; TCRdb lists only in-frame clones, some missing. The sample lists over 30,000 clones; over 85% were seen once. This chain links TRBV25-1 with TRBJ1-2; 11 bases fit TRBD1. Sequenced: PBMCs. The TCR comes from a human donor in good health. Some clones in this sample may be carry-over from other donors' samples. As DNA, the CDR3 is TGTGCCAGCATGGGACAGGGGGAGGTAAATGGCTACACCTTC. It codes for CASMGQGEVNGYTF.